This entry concerns a single T cell receptor (beta chain). In the study's own analysis: Nucleated cell number was recorded as an estimate derived from reference gene primer amplification. The table came from immunoSEQ multiplex PCR; TCRdb's copy has only in-frame clones and leaves some out. V and J calls and clone size come straight from that table; D and trimming were deduced from the DNA. The data contain about 34,000 clones, 65% to 90% of them singletons. The source of the sample is a study of blood T cell repertoires in COVID-19. Whole-study context: The United States, Italy and Spain provided the acute and convalescent COVID-19 samples. PBMCs, B-cell-depleted T cells, or T cells were the source of the cDNA or gDNA that made up the material.

The CDR3 totals 13 residues. Trimming stripped 1 base from V and 6 bases from J, with 9 bases between. The sequence came from a woman aged 55-70 years with active COVID-19. J is TRBJ1-1 and V is TRBV12-3 or TRBV12-4; maybe TRBD1 (5 bases). Input material: peripheral blood. The CDR3 protein is CASSLVQTAEAFF. The CDR3 coding sequence is TGTGCCAGCAGTTTAGTACAGACAGCTGAAGCTTTCTTT.